The source of this TCR beta chain is a study of Graves' ophthalmopathy and Graves' hyperthyroidism. Overall study context: Investigators collected peripheral blood at initial diagnosis, before any treatment was given. General study findings and limits: The blood repertoire also included most expanded thyroid clonotypes above 0.001 frequency.

Ophthalmopathy in the donors was of moderate-to-severe activity, with CAS ≥3, NOSPECS ≥4 and duration under 3 months. The authors used Ficoll-Paque density gradient centrifugation to separate PBMCs. The input was more than 8 ml of fresh peripheral blood. V was pared by 6 bases and J by 3 bases, with 6 bases between. The CDR3 loop spans 12 amino acids. Germline V gene sequence: CDR1 SGHAT, CDR2 FQNNGV. This clonotype was recorded many times. Its target is not known. RNA transcripts served as template for amplifying TCR beta CDR3 sequences. HTBI primers served in a first-round RT-PCR, which a second-round multiplex PCR followed. TCRdb re-analysed the multiplex PCR reads in MiXCR, keeping a single row per CDR3 protein. The sample lists about 500,000 distinct CDR3 sequences, roughly an eighth occurring once.

This TCR came from a woman aged 25 to 39 with Graves' ophthalmopathy. The genes are TRBV11-2 and TRBJ1-5; D ambiguous. Specimen: blood. The CDR3 DNA sequence: TGTGCCAGCAGGCTGCACAATCAGCCCCAGCATTTT. As protein: CASRLHNQPQHF.